This record covers a single TCR beta chain. This sample is drawn from a study of blood T cell repertoires in COVID-19. TCRdb's copy holds only in-frame clones and misses some; the assay was immunoSEQ multiplex PCR. The sample shows 200,000 to 250,000 clones, under 90% of them seen only once. The age range of participants was 18 to 89 years, with residence in about two dozen US areas. The CDR3 covers 13 residues. The germline gives CDR1 SGHRS, CDR2 YFSETQ. The V end was cut by 5 bases, the J end by 3 bases, with 9 bases between. Sequenced: PBMCs or T cells enriched from blood (not recorded which). This rearrangement joins TRBV5-1 to TRBJ2-1; D is perhaps TRBD1 (5 bases). This sequence originates from a man between 60 and 75 years old who had recovered from COVID-19. The CDR3 DNA reads TGCGCCAGCAGATTCGACAGCTACAATGAGCAGTTCTTC. This gives the protein CASRFDSYNEQFF.